The source of this T cell receptor (beta chain) is a study of T cells in Graves' hyperthyroidism and ophthalmopathy. Study as a whole: Peripheral blood was drawn at first diagnosis, prior to all treatment. Study-level findings and limits: Researchers found most expanded thyroid clonotypes above 0.001 in blood as well.

This clonotype was detected many times. What it recognizes is unknown. Exclusion of patients followed from uncontrolled infection, other autoimmune disease, pregnancy or lactation. On the basis of clinical symptoms, serum thyroxine and TRAb, thyroid ultrasound and orbital computed tomography, diagnoses were made. The source material, RNA transcripts, was used to amplify TCR beta CDR3 regions. The HTBI set primed first-round TCR CDR3 RT-PCR. MiXCR, applied by TCRdb to the multiplex PCR reads, yields one record per CDR3 protein. The repertoire consists of 350,000 or so distinct CDR3 sequences, with 15% to 20% occurring once and the leading ten covering 15%. V shed 5 bases, J shed 1 base, and the junction held 10 bases outside the gene matches. Germline V gene lookup returns CDR1 SGHTA and CDR2 FQGTGA. The CDR3 is 17 amino acids.

The genes are TRBV7-3 and TRBJ2-2, with 7 positions matching TRBD2. This receptor was obtained from a woman aged 40 to 49 with Graves' ophthalmopathy. Sequencing was carried out using blood. As DNA, the CDR3 is TGTGCCAGCAGCCAATTCGAGGCGGGAGTGAACACCGGGGAGCTGTTTTTT. It yields the protein CASSQFEAGVNTGELFF.